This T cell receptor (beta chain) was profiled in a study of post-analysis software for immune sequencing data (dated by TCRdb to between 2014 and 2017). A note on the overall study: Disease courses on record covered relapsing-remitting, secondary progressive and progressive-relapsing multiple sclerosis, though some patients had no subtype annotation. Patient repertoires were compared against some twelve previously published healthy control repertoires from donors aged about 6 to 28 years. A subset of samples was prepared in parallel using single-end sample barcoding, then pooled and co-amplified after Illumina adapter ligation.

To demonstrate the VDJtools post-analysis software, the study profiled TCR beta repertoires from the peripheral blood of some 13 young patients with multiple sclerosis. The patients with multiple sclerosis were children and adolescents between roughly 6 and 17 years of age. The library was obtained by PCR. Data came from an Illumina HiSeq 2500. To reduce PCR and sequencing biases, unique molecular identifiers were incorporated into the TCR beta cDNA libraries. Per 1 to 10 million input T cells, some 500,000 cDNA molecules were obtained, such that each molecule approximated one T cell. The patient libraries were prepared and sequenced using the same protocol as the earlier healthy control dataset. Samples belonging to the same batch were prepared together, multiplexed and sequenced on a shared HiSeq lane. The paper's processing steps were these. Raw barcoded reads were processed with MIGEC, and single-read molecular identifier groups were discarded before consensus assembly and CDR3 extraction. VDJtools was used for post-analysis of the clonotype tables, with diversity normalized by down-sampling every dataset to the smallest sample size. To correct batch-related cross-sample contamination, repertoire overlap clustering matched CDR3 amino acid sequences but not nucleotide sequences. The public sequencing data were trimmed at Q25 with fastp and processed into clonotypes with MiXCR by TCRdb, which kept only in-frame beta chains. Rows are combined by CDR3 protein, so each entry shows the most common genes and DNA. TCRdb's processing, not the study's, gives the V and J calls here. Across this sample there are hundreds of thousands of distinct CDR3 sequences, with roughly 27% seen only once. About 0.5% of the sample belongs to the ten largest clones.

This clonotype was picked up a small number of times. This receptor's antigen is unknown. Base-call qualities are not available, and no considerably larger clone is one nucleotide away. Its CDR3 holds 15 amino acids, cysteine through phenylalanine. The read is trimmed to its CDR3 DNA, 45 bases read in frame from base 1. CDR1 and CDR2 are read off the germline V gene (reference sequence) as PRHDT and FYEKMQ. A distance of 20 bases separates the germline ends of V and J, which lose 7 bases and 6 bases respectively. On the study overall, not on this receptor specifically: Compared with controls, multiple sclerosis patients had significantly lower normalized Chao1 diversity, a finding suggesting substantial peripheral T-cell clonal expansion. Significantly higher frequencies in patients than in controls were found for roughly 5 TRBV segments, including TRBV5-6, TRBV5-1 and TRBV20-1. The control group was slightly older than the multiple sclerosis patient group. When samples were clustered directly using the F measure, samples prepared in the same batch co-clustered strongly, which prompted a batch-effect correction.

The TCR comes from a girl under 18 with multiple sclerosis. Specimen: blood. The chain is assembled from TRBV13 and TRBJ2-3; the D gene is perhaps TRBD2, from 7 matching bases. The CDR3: CASTIAGANLDTQYF. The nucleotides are TGTGCCAGCACAATCGCGGGGGCCAACTTGGATACGCAGTATTTT.